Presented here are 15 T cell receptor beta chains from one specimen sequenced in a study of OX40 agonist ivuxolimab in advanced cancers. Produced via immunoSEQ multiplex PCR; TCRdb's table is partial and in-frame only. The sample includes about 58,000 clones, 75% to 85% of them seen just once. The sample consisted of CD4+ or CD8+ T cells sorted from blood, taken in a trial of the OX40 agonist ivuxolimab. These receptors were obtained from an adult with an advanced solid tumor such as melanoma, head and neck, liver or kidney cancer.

The DNA of the CDR3 is TGTGCCTGGAGTGCCCTTACTGGGGGAGTTAGGAACTACGAGCAGTACTTC. Encoded protein: CAWSALTGGVRNYEQYF. The chain recombines TRBV30 with TRBJ2-7; TRBD1 or TRBD2 may be the D gene (5 bases each). Germline-derived CDR1 and CDR2 are GTSNPN and SVGIG (reference sequence). The germline V and J ends were trimmed by 1 base and 3 bases, with 22 bases remaining between them. The CDR3 runs 17 residues.

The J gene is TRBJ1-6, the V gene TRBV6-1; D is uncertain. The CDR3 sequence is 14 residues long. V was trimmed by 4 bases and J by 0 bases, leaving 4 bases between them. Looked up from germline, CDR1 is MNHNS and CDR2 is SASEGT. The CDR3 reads CASSGFSYNSPLHF. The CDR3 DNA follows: TGTGCCAGCAGTGGATTCTCCTATAATTCACCCCTCCACTTT.

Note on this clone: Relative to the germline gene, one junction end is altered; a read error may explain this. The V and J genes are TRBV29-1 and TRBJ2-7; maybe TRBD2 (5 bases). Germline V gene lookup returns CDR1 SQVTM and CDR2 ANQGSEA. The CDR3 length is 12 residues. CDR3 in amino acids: CSVKLDSHEQYF. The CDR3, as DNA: TGCAGCGTGAAATTGGACTCCCACGAGCAGTACTTC.

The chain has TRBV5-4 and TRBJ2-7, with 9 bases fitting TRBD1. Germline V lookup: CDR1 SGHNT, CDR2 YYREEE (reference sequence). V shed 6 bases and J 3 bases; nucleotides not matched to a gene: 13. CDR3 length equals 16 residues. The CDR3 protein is CASTLGGTGNIYEQYF. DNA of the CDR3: TGTGCCAGCACCCTTGGAGGGACAGGGAACATCTACGAGCAGTACTTC.

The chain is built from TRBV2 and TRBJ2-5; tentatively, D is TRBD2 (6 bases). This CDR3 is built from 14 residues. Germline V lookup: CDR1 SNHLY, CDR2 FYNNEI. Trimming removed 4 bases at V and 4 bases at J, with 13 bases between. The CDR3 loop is CASSASGVGETQYF. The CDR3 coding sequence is TGTGCCAGCAGTGCTTCGGGGGTCGGAGAGACCCAGTACTTC.

The CDR3 sequence: CASSLAGRAGYTF. In nucleotides, the CDR3 is TGCGCCAGCAGCTTGGCCGGGAGGGCTGGCTACACCTTC. V is TRBV5-1 and J is TRBJ1-2; no clear D. V lost 0 bases and J lost 7, with 10 bases in between. The CDR3 totals 13 residues. In germline, CDR1 is SGHRS, CDR2 YFSETQ.

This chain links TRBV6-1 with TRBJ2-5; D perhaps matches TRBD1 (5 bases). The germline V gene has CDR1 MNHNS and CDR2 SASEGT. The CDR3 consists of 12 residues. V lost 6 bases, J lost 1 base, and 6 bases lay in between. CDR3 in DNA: TGTGCCAGCAGAACAGGCCAAGAGACCCAGTACTTC. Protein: CASRTGQETQYF.

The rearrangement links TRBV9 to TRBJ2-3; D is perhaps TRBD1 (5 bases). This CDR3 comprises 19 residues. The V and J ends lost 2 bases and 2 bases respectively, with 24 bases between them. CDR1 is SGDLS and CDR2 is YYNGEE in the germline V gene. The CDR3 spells CASSVRPPCRVYNTDTQYF. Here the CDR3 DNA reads TGTGCCAGCAGCGTCCGACCCCCCTGCAGGGTTTATAACACAGATACGCAGTATTTT.

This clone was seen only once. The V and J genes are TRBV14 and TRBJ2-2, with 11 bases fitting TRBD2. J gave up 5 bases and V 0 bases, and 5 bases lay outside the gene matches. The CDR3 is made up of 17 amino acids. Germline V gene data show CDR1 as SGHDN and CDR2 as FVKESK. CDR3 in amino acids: CASSQDQASGRTGELFF. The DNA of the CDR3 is TGTGCCAGCAGCCAAGATCAAGCTAGCGGGAGGACCGGGGAGCTGTTTTTT.

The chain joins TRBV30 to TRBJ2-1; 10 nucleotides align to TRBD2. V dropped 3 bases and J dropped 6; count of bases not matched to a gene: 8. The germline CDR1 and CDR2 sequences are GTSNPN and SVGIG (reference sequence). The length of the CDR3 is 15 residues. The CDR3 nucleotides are TGTGCCTGGAGAGACCTAGCGGGAGATATCAATGAGCAGTTCTTC. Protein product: CAWRDLAGDINEQFF.

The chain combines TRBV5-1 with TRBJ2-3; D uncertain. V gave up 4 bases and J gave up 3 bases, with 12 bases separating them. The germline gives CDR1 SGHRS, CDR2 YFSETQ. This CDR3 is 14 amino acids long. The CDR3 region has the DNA TGCGCCAGCAGCGTGACGGCCTTAACAGATACGCAGTATTTT. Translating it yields CASSVTALTDTQYF.

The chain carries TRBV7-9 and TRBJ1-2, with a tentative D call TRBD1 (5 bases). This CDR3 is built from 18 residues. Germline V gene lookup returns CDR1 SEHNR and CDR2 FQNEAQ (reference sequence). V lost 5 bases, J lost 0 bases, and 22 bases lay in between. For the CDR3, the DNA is TGTGCCAGCAGCCCTGGGGGACGGACTCCGTTAGCTAACTATGGCTACACCTTC. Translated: CASSPGGRTPLANYGYTF.

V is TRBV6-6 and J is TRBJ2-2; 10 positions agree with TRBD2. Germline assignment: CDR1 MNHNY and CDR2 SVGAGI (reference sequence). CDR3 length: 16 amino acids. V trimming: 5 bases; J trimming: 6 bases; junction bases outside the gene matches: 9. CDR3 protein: CASSPIAGGLAGELFF. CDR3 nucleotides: TGTGCCAGCAGTCCTATAGCGGGAGGATTGGCCGGGGAGCTGTTTTTT.

As DNA, the CDR3 is TGCAGCGTTCAGGCGGCGCTCTTGGACACTGAAGCTTTCTTT. This translates into CSVQAALLDTEAFF. The rearrangement uses TRBV29-1 and TRBJ1-1; no clear D. There are 14 residues in the CDR3. Germline values: CDR1 SQVTM, CDR2 ANQGSEA. With 5 bases removed from V and 3 bases from J, the gap between germline ends came to 16 bases.

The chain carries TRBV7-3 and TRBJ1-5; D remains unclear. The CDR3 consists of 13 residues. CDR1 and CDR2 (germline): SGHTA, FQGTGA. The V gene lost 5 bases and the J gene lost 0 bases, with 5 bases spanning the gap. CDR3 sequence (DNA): TGTGCCAGCAGCATTAATAGCAATCAGCCCCAGCATTTT. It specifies CASSINSNQPQHF. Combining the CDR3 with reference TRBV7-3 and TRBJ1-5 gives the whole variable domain GAGVSQTPSNKVTEKGKYVELRCDPISGHTALYWYRQSLGQGPEFLIYFQGTGAADDSGLPNDRFFAVRPEGSVSTLKIQRTERGDSAVYLCASSINSNQPQHFGDGTRLSIL.